Listed below are T cell receptor beta chains from one sample, sequenced in a study of glioma-infiltrating T cells. TCRdb ran MiXCR on the multiplex PCR reads and lists one entry per CDR3 protein. There are around 99,000 distinct CDR3 sequences in the sample; around a quarter occur only once, and around a third lies in the top ten. Specimen: glioma tissue, nonneoplastic brain tissue, or PBMCs (not recorded which). The receptors originated from a human donor with low-grade glioma or glioblastoma, undergoing nonglioma brain surgery, or in good health (not recorded which). The CDR3 runs from the conserved cysteine through the conserved F or W. A D gene is named only where the DNA matches it firmly. The size field is filled for only some rows; it gives once, few, many or a size class.

.	15	TRBV19	few	TRBJ2-5	CASSVKGLLQETQYF	TGTGCCAGTAGTGTAAAGGGATTACTACAAGAGACCCAGTACTTC
.	11	TRBV29-1	few	TRBJ2-7	CSATASYEQYF	TGCAGTGCTACAGCCTCCTACGAGCAGTACTTC
TRBD2	18	TRBV7-2	many	TRBJ2-5	CASSLVGSGRGVQETQYF	TGTGCCAGCAGCTTAGTTGGTAGCGGGCGGGGGGTCCAAGAGACCCAGTACTTC
.	15	TRBV25-1	many	TRBJ1-4	CASKAATVANEKLFF	TGTGCCAGCAAAGCAGCGACAGTCGCTAATGAAAAACTGTTTTTT
.	15	TRBV9	.	TRBJ1-5	CASSVGHLTNQPQHF	TGTGCCAGCAGCGTAGGGCACTTGACTAATCAGCCCCAGCATTTT
.	15	TRBV6-6	many	TRBJ1-5	CASSYDTYSNQPQHF	TGTGCCAGCAGTTACGACACTTATAGCAATCAGCCCCAGCATTTT
.	12	TRBV7-2	many	TRBJ2-7	CASSLPSYEQYF	TGTGCCAGCAGCCTACCTAGCTACGAGCAGTACTTC
.	13	TRBV20-1	many	TRBJ2-3	CSSSAVSTDTQYF	TGCAGTAGCTCCGCAGTGAGCACAGATACGCAGTATTTT
.	14	TRBV29-1	many	TRBJ1-1	CSVEENAMGTEAFF	TGCAGCGTTGAAGAAAATGCGATGGGCACTGAAGCTTTCTTT
.	15	TRBV9	.	TRBJ1-1	CASSIARGPTSVAFF	TGTGCCAGCAGCATAGCTAGAGGGCCAACTTCCGTAGCGTTCTTT
TRBD2	15	TRBV20-1	many	TRBJ2-5	CSARDKTSGIETQYF	TGCAGTGCTAGAGACAAGACTAGCGGGATAGAGACCCAGTACTTC
TRBD1	15	TRBV9	many	TRBJ1-1	CASSQSTGQGTEAFF	TGTGCCAGCAGTCAGTCGACAGGGCAAGGCACTGAAGCTTTCTTT
.	14	TRBV5-1	few	TRBJ1-2	CASSLPSTIYGYTF	TGCGCCAGCAGCTTGCCGTCGACCATCTATGGCTACACCTTC
.	13	TRBV5-1	.	TRBJ1-2	CASSFRDNYGYTF	TGCGCCAGCAGCTTCAGAGACAACTATGGCTACACCTTC
.	17	TRBV19	.	TRBJ1-4	CASTPIGFARRGEKLFF	TGTGCCAGTACCCCTATAGGGTTCGCTCGAAGGGGTGAAAAACTGTTTTTT
.	15	TRBV20-1	many	TRBJ2-5	CSARTRGAGDVTQYF	TGCAGTGCTAGAACCAGGGGCGCAGGGGATGTGACCCAGTACTTC
TRBD1	13	TRBV7-9	many	TRBJ1-1	CASSLTGRTEAFF	TGTGCCAGCAGCTTGACAGGGCGCACTGAAGCTTTCTTT
TRBD2	17	TRBV6-2/TRBV6-3	many	TRBJ2-1	CASYETSGGASRNEQFF	TGTGCCAGCTATGAAACCAGCGGGGGGGCGTCGAGGAATGAGCAGTTCTTC
.	13	TRBV7-9	.	TRBJ2-5	CASSSWAEETQYF	TGTGCCAGCAGCTCGTGGGCTGAAGAGACCCAGTACTTC
.	13	TRBV28	many	TRBJ2-7	CASSLPGIGEQYF	TGTGCCAGCAGTTTACCAGGGATTGGCGAGCAGTACTTC
.	14	TRBV28	.	TRBJ1-5	CAGSLGQVGQTQHF	TGTGCCGGCAGTTTGGGCCAGGTGGGTCAGACCCAGCATTTT
TRBD1	14	TRBV3-1	.	TRBJ2-7	CASSPPGGSCEQYF	TGTGCCAGCAGCCCTCCAGGGGGCTCCTGCGAGCAGTACTTC
.	19	TRBV28	many	TRBJ1-1	CASSSLYNRQDHMNTEAFF	TGTGCCAGCAGCTCCCTCTATAACCGACAGGATCATATGAACACTGAAGCTTTCTTT
.	14	TRBV12-3/TRBV12-4	many	TRBJ1-5	CASNEDRRGVPQHF	TGTGCCAGCAATGAGGACCGGCGGGGCGTGCCCCAGCATTTT
.	12	TRBV29-1	many	TRBJ2-5	CSVEGTTVGQYF	TGCAGCGTTGAAGGGACCACCGTGGGCCAGTACTTC
TRBD2	16	TRBV18	few	TRBJ2-7	CASSPSLAGATYEQYF	TGTGCCAGCTCACCATCCTTAGCGGGCGCAACCTACGAGCAGTACTTC
.	13	TRBV5-1	many	TRBJ2-3	CASSLAAGVPQYF	TGCGCCAGCAGCTTGGCGGCTGGGGTCCCACAGTATTTT
.	12	TRBV18	many	TRBJ1-1	CASSPERFEAFF	TGTGCCAGCTCACCCGAACGTTTTGAAGCTTTCTTT
TRBD2	16	TRBV5-1	.	TRBJ2-5	CASSPRTSGGEETQYF	TGCGCCAGCAGCCCCAGGACTAGCGGGGGTGAAGAGACCCAGTACTTC
.	13	TRBV6-2/TRBV6-3	many	TRBJ1-1	CASSYSRSTEAFF	TGTGCCAGCAGTTACAGCCGGAGCACTGAAGCTTTCTTT
.	14	TRBV20-1	.	TRBJ1-1	CSARDDRGPTEALF	TGCAGTGCTAGAGATGATAGGGGCCCAACTGAAGCTTTATTT
.	17	TRBV6-6	once	TRBJ2-1	CASSYSRSGLSYNKQFF	TGTGCCAGCAGTTACTCGAGAAGCGGCCTCTCCTACAATAAGCAGTTTTTC
.	18	TRBV7-9	many	TRBJ1-2	CASTFSGVRYSANYGYTF	TGTGCCAGCACCTTTTCGGGGGTTCGGTACTCAGCTAACTATGGCTACACCTTC
.	15	TRBV20-1	many	TRBJ2-3	CSARDGREGTDTQYF	TGCAGTGCTAGAGACGGCAGGGAGGGCACAGATACGCAGTATTTT
.	15	TRBV5-4	few	TRBJ2-1	CASSLTRDPYNEQFF	TGTGCCAGCAGCCTGACTAGAGATCCGTACAATGAGCAGTTCTTC
.	15	TRBV18	many	TRBJ2-1	CASSTTGQSYNEQFF	TGTGCCAGCTCAACGACAGGCCAATCCTACAATGAGCAGTTCTTC
.	14	TRBV7-9	many	TRBJ1-6	CASSQPGDGPPLHF	TGTGCCAGCAGCCAACCGGGGGACGGACCACCCCTCCACTTT
.	11	TRBV29-1	many	TRBJ1-2	CSHISNYGYTF	TGCAGCCACATCTCTAACTATGGCTACACCTTC
.	14	TRBV6-2/TRBV6-3	many	TRBJ2-7	CASSSHGGSYEQYF	TGTGCCAGCAGCTCACACGGAGGGAGCTACGAGCAGTACTTC
.	15	TRBV5-1	many	TRBJ2-7	CASSSGTLISYEQYF	TGCGCCAGCAGCTCCGGGACTCTTATTTCCTACGAGCAGTACTTC
TRBD1	13	TRBV27	many	TRBJ1-5	CASSPRQGRPQHF	TGTGCCAGCAGTCCCCGACAGGGGAGGCCCCAGCATTTT